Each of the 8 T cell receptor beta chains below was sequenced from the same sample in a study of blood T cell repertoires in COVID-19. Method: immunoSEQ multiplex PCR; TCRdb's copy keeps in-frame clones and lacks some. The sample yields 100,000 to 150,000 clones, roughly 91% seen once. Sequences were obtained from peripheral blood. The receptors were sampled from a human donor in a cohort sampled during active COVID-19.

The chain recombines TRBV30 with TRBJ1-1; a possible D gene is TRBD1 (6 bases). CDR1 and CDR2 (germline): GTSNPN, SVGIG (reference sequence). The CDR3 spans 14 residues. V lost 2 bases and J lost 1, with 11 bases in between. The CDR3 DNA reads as TGTGCCTGGAGTAGGGGGACGGGGAACACTGAAGCTTTCTTT. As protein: CAWSRGTGNTEAFF.

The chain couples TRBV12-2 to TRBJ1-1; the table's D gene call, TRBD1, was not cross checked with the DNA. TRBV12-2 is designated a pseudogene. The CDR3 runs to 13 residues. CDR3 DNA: TGTGCAAGTCGCTCAGGGGTCGGGCCTGAGGGAGTCTTT. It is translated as CASRSGVGPEGVF.

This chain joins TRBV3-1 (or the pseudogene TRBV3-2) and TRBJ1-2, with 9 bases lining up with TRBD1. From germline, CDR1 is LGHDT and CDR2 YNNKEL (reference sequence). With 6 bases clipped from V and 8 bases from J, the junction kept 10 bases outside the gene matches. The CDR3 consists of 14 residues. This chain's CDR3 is CASSSGTGRLGYTF. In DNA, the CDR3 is TGTGCCAGCAGTTCCGGGACAGGGAGGTTAGGCTACACCTTC.

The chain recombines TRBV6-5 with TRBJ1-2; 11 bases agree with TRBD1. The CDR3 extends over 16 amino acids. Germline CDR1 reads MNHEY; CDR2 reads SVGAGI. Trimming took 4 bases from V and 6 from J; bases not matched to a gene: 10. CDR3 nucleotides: TGTGCCAGCAGTTTCTTGGGACAGGGGGACCGTCATGGCTACACCTTC. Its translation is CASSFLGQGDRHGYTF.

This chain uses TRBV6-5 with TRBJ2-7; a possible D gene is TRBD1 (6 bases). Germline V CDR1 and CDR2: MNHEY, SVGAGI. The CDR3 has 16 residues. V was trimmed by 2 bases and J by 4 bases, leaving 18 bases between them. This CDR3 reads CASSYQLRTGIYEQYF. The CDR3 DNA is TGTGCCAGCAGTTACCAGTTGCGTACAGGGATTTACGAGCAGTACTTC.

CDR3 sequence reads: CASSLGGLEVTQYF. CDR3 nucleotide sequence: TGTGCCAGCAGCTTGGGTGGTCTCGAGGTGACCCAGTACTTC. The gene calls are TRBV5-6 and TRBJ2-5; the D is unclear. The ends were cut back, 0 bases at V and 7 bases at J, with 13 bases in the middle. Germline CDR1 is SGHDT and CDR2 is YYEEEE. The CDR3 is made up of 14 amino acids.

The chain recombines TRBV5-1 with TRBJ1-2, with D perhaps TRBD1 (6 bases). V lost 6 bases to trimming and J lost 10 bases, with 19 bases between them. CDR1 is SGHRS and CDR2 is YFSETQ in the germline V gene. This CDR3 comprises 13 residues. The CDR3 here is CASNPNQQGFYTF. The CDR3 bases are TGCGCCAGCAACCCCAACCAACAGGGATTCTACACCTTC.

The CDR3 region is CASSPTIPDRGADQPQHF. The CDR3 nucleotides read TGTGCCAGCAGCCCTACCATCCCGGACAGGGGCGCGGATCAGCCCCAGCATTTT. The chain couples TRBV5-6 to TRBJ1-5; 9 nucleotides line up with TRBD1. CDR1 SGHDT and CDR2 YYEEEE come from the germline V gene. This CDR3 has 18 amino acids. After removal of 4 bases from V and 5 bases from J, the junction contained 16 bases not matched to a gene.